One sample yielded the 17 T cell receptor beta chains listed below, sequenced in a study of T cell changes during pregnancy in multiple sclerosis. Here immunoSEQ multiplex PCR was the method, and the copy in TCRdb shows in-frame clones only, minus some. The sample yields about 40,000 clones, more than 75% seen once. Sequenced material: PBMCs (not recorded whether the cells were cultured). The receptor source for this set is a female donor with multiple sclerosis, enrolled in a pregnancy study.

The chain is built from TRBV25-1 and TRBJ2-7; 9 bases are a match to TRBD1. V shed 1 base, J shed 1 base, and the junction held 5 bases outside the gene matches. The CDR3 has 16 amino acids. The germline gives CDR1 MGHDK, CDR2 SYGVNS. The CDR3 coding sequence is TGTGCCAGCAGTGAATGGGGGGGGACAGGGTCCTACGAGCAGTACTTC. Residues: CASSEWGGTGSYEQYF.

A few counts support this clone. The J gene is TRBJ2-7, the V gene TRBV7-3; 7 bases align to TRBD2. CDR1 is SGHTA, CDR2 FQGTGA, per germline. This CDR3 region has 16 residues. J gave up 0 bases and V 5 bases, and 10 bases lay outside the gene matches. In nucleotides, the CDR3 is TGTGCCAGCAGCCCAGGACTAGTCGGGAGCTCCTACGAGCAGTACTTC. It yields the protein CASSPGLVGSSYEQYF.

CDR3: CASSQDRGSGGEQFF. The CDR3, as DNA: TGCGCCAGCAGCCAAGATCGGGGATCGGGGGGTGAGCAGTTCTTC. The chain uses TRBV4-1 and TRBJ2-1, with 7 bases fitting TRBD2. The germline CDR1 and CDR2 sequences are MGHRA and YSYEKL. The CDR3 extends over 15 amino acids. The V and J ends lost 0 bases and 9 bases, in that order; junction bases with no gene match: 8.

The chain is built from TRBV6-6 and TRBJ2-7, with D possibly matching TRBD2 (6 bases). There are 12 residues in the CDR3. Per germline, CDR1 MNHNY and CDR2 SVGAGI (reference sequence). V was shortened by 8 bases and J by 6 bases, with 14 bases between the two germline ends. CDR3 DNA: TGTGCCAGCGCGACTAGGTTAGCCGAGCAGTACTTC. Residues: CASATRLAEQYF.

This clone has only a few counts. The rearrangement links TRBV11-2 to TRBJ2-5; D is possibly TRBD1 (5 bases). The germline gives CDR1 SGHAT, CDR2 FQNNGV. This CDR3 contains 15 residues. V dropped 1 base and J dropped 1 base, with 10 bases sitting between them. The CDR3 is CASSLGQKVQETQYF. CDR3 nucleotide sequence: TGTGCCAGCAGCTTAGGACAGAAGGTCCAAGAGACCCAGTACTTC. Variable domain in full (rest from reference TRBV11-2 and TRBJ2-5): EAGVAQSPRYKIIEKRQSVAFWCNPISGHATLYWYQQILGQGPKLLIQFQNNGVVDDSQLPKDRFSAERLKGVDSTLKIQPAKLEDSAVYLCASSLGQKVQETQYFGPGTRLLVL.

The V call is TRBV2, the J call TRBJ2-2; TRBD1 aligns across 7 bases. CDR1 SNHLY and CDR2 FYNNEI come from the germline V gene. The ends lost 9 bases at V and 4 bases at J; junction bases unmatched: 2. The CDR3 runs 12 residues. CDR3: CASNRGTGELFF. For the CDR3, the DNA is TGTGCCAGTAACAGGGGCACCGGGGAGCTGTTTTTT.

This clone was counted once. This chain links TRBV5-6 with TRBJ2-7; D call uncertain. The germline V and J ends were trimmed by 3 bases and 0 bases, with 13 bases remaining between them. Germline CDR1 is SGHDT and CDR2 is YYEEEE. CDR3 length: 15 residues. CDR3 DNA sequence: TGTGCCAGCAGCTCCGACTCAGAAAGCTCCTACGAGCAGTACTTC. As protein: CASSSDSESSYEQYF.

The chain links TRBV7-2 to TRBJ2-7; 11 bases are a match to TRBD2. Germline trimming cut 2 bases from V and 3 bases from J; bases unmatched to any gene: 6. The CDR3 sequence is 16 residues long. Germline CDR1 SGHTA, CDR2 FQGNSA. The chain's CDR3 is CASSLRLLAGVYEQYF. In DNA, the CDR3 is TGTGCCAGCAGCTTACGCCTACTAGCGGGAGTCTACGAGCAGTACTTC.

The V gene is TRBV28, the J gene TRBJ1-1; 7 nucleotides match TRBD1. The CDR3 is 15 residues long. CDR1 is MDHEN and CDR2 is SYDVKM in the germline V gene. Trimming at V came to 5 bases and at J to 8 bases, leaving 14 bases not matched to a gene. The CDR3 reads CASSPRQGGRSEAFF. The CDR3 coding sequence is TGTGCCAGCAGTCCCCGACAGGGAGGAAGGTCGGAAGCTTTCTTT.

This chain links TRBV30 with TRBJ1-3; D is undetermined. CDR1 and CDR2 from the germline V gene are GTSNPN and SVGIG (reference sequence). The CDR3 loop spans 13 amino acids. Trimming removed 3 bases from V and 1 base from J, with 7 bases in between. The CDR3 protein is CAWRVASGNTIYF. DNA for the CDR3: TGTGCCTGGAGAGTAGCTTCTGGAAACACCATATATTTT.

V gene TRBV7-9 combines with J gene TRBJ2-7; 7 bases are shared with TRBD2. CDR1 and CDR2 from the germline V gene are SEHNR and FQNEAQ (reference sequence). Trimming cost V 3 bases and J 2 bases; bases outside gene matches: 4. CDR3 size: 14 residues. CDR3 DNA sequence: TGTGCCAGCAGCTTGAGCGGGAATCCCTACGAGCAGTACTTC. It is translated as CASSLSGNPYEQYF.

The V and J genes are TRBV5-4 and TRBJ2-3, with TRBD2 identical over 9 bases. The CDR3 runs to 15 residues. Germline values: CDR1 SGHNT, CDR2 YYREEE (reference sequence). Trimming cost V 2 bases and J 2 bases; bases outside gene matches: 3. The CDR3, as DNA: TGTGCCAGCAGCTTCGGACTAGCGAACACAGATACGCAGTATTTT. Translated, it gives CASSFGLANTDTQYF.

The chain links TRBV6-6 to TRBJ2-7; D is ambiguous. The CDR3 length is 15 residues. Trimming stripped 5 bases from V and 3 bases from J, with 17 bases between. The germline gives CDR1 MNHNY, CDR2 SVGAGI (reference sequence). This CDR3 is CASSHGPGQHYEQYF. CDR3 nucleotide sequence: TGTGCCAGCAGTCACGGACCCGGGCAGCACTACGAGCAGTACTTC.

The rearrangement uses TRBV4-1 and TRBJ2-4, with D possibly matching TRBD1 (5 bases). The CDR3 is 15 amino acids. V lost 3 bases, J lost 0 bases, and 9 bases lay in between. The germline CDR1 and CDR2 sequences are MGHRA and YSYEKL. The CDR3: CASSQTVVAKNIQYF. The CDR3 nucleotides read TGCGCCAGCAGCCAGACAGTGGTAGCCAAAAACATTCAGTACTTC.

The chain recombines TRBV29-1 with TRBJ2-3; 9 positions agree with TRBD2. The length of the CDR3 is 15 residues. The trim removed 4 bases at V and 0 bases at J, leaving 5 bases unmatched. Germline CDR1 and CDR2: SQVTM and ANQGSEA. Here the CDR3 reads CSVVLAGLSTDTQYF. CDR3 DNA: TGCAGCGTTGTTCTAGCGGGGCTAAGCACAGATACGCAGTATTTT.

The V and J genes are TRBV11-2 and TRBJ1-3; possibly TRBD1 for D (5 bases). Trimming stripped 1 base from V and 0 bases from J, with 13 bases between. Germline V gene lookup returns CDR1 SGHAT and CDR2 FQNNGV. The CDR3 runs 17 residues. CDR3 in amino acids: CASSLGGSIFSGNTIYF. The CDR3 nucleotides read TGTGCCAGCAGCTTAGGGGGGTCAATTTTCTCTGGAAACACCATATATTTT.

In this sample, this clone turned up once. This chain uses TRBV4-2 with TRBJ2-3; 7 nucleotides line up with TRBD1. Germline V gene lookup returns CDR1 LGHNA and CDR2 YNFKEQ. CDR3 length equals 17 residues. Trimming at V came to 6 bases and at J to 3 bases, leaving 15 bases not matched to a gene. CDR3 nucleotides: TGTGCCAGCAGTTTGGAATATCGACAGGGCCAAACAGATACGCAGTATTTT. Translating it yields CASSLEYRQGQTDTQYF.